Shown below are 22 T cell receptor beta chains from a single sample sequenced in a study of cytotoxic CD8 clonotypes in ibrutinib-treated CLL. The table came from immunoSEQ multiplex PCR; TCRdb's copy has only in-frame clones and leaves some out. Here the sample spans some 140,000 clones, approximately 89% being singletons. The sequencing here drew on PBMCs, taken after 12 months of ibrutinib treatment. These receptors originate from a human donor with chronic lymphocytic leukemia.

The chain carries TRBV5-4 and TRBJ2-3; possible D gene TRBD1, 6 bases. This CDR3 region has 14 residues. The germline CDR1 and CDR2 sequences are SGHNT and YYREEE (reference sequence). Trimming cost V 0 bases and J 3 bases, with 8 bases left between them. The CDR3 coding sequence is TGTGCCAGCAGCTTGGGGACAGAAACAGATACGCAGTATTTT. Translation gives CASSLGTETDTQYF.

The chain combines TRBV7-2 with TRBJ2-7; D is uncertain. CDR3 length: 13 residues. V dropped 5 bases and J dropped 1 base, with 9 bases sitting between them. Germline V CDR1 and CDR2: SGHTA, FQGNSA. The CDR3 region has the DNA TGTGCCAGCAGCGTAGAATATTCCTACGAGCAGTACTTC. It specifies CASSVEYSYEQYF.

This chain joins TRBV2 and TRBJ2-3; D uncertain. Germline lookup yields CDR1 SNHLY and CDR2 FYNNEI. The CDR3 totals 14 residues. Trimming took off 4 bases at V and 3 bases at J, with 11 bases between the two ends. For the CDR3, the DNA is TGTGCCAGCAGTGCCAGGAGATGGACAGATACGCAGTATTTT. Translated, it gives CASSARRWTDTQYF.

This chain connects TRBV29-1 to TRBJ2-1, with TRBD2 matching 9 bases. From germline, CDR1 is SQVTM and CDR2 ANQGSEA. Trimming removed 4 bases from V and 14 bases from J; junction bases left unmatched: 12. CDR3 size: 13 residues. CDR3 DNA sequence: TGCAGCGTTGTGGATAGCGGGAGAAGGTACGAGTTCTTC. Protein sequence: CSVVDSGRRYEFF.

The genes are TRBV15 and TRBJ2-3; unclear D gene. The CDR3 is 14 amino acids. Germline-derived CDR1 and CDR2 are LNHNV and YYDKDF (reference sequence). The V gene lost 2 bases and the J gene lost 6 bases, with 12 bases spanning the gap. The chain's CDR3 is CATSRPSGYDTQYF. The CDR3 DNA is TGTGCCACCAGCAGACCCTCCGGTTACGATACGCAGTATTTT. The complete variable domain, with remaining parts taken from reference TRBV15 and TRBJ2-3, reads DAMVIQNPRYQVTQFGKPVTLSCSQTLNHNVMYWYQQKSSQAPKLLFHYYDKDFNNEADTPDNFQSRRPNTSFCFLDIRSPGLGDTAMYLCATSRPSGYDTQYFGPGTRLTVL.

The chain carries TRBV19 and TRBJ2-7; D remains unclear. The CDR3 sequence is 13 residues long. V lost 7 bases and J 1 base, leaving 11 bases between the germline ends. Germline V gives CDR1 LNHDA, CDR2 SQIVND (reference sequence). This chain's CDR3 is CASNPADSYEQYF. CDR3 sequence (DNA): TGTGCCAGTAACCCAGCTGATTCCTACGAGCAGTACTTC. Supplemented by reference TRBV19 and TRBJ2-7, the full variable domain reads DGGITQSPKYLFRKEGQNVTLSCEQNLNHDAMYWYRQDPGQGLRLIYYSQIVNDFQKGDIAEGYSVSREKKESFPLTVTSAQKNPTAFYLCASNPADSYEQYFGPGTRLTVT.

The rearrangement links TRBV30 to TRBJ1-5; 9 nucleotides match TRBD1. V trimming: 8 bases; J trimming: 2 bases; junction bases outside the gene matches: 13. The CDR3 totals 16 residues. Germline assignment: CDR1 GTSNPN and CDR2 SVGIG (reference sequence). CDR3 sequence (DNA): TGTGCCGGGTCCCCGGGACAGGGCTATGGCAATCAGCCCCAGCATTTT. It translates to CAGSPGQGYGNQPQHF.

With respect to this clone: The junction departs from germline at one end; a sequencing error may be responsible. V gene TRBV7-7 combines with J gene TRBJ2-3; the D gene is possibly TRBD1 (6 bases). CDR1 is SSHAT, CDR2 FNYEAQ, per germline (reference sequence). This CDR3 is built from 13 residues. As DNA, the CDR3 is TGTGCTAGCAGCTTTTCAGGGGAAGATACGCAGTATTTT. Translation: CASSFSGEDTQYF.

This chain links TRBV4-2 with TRBJ2-5; D uncertain. Germline V gene data show CDR1 as LGHNA and CDR2 as YNFKEQ. CDR3 length equals 14 residues. V shed 0 bases and J shed 3 bases, with 8 bases lying between them. The CDR3 sequence is CASSQDRLEETQYF. The CDR3 DNA reads TGTGCCAGCAGCCAAGATAGGTTAGAAGAGACCCAGTACTTC.

With regard to this clone: The junction differs from germline at one of its ends, possibly a read error. The chain couples TRBV27 to TRBJ2-3, with 9 bases that match TRBD2. CDR3 length: 12 residues. CDR1 MNHEY and CDR2 SMNVEV come from the germline V gene (reference sequence). The CDR3 region has the DNA TGTGCCAGCAGTTCTATTCTAGCGGGATGGAATTTT. Encoded protein: CASSSILAGWNF.

V gene TRBV6-1 combines with J gene TRBJ1-5, with 10 bases that match TRBD1. V trimming: 6 bases; J trimming: 7 bases; junction bases outside the gene matches: 12. Per germline, CDR1 MNHNS and CDR2 SASEGT. This CDR3 comprises 16 residues. The CDR3 protein is CASREQTGGLQQPQHF. CDR3 DNA: TGTGCCAGCAGGGAACAGACAGGGGGCTTGCAACAGCCCCAGCATTTT.

The CDR3 DNA reads TGTGCCAGCAGCTTAGGGGAGGATCGGGAGCAGTTCTTC. This sequence encodes CASSLGEDREQFF. This chain connects TRBV11-2 to TRBJ2-1; D possibly corresponds to TRBD2 (6 bases). Per germline, CDR1 SGHAT and CDR2 FQNNGV. This CDR3 contains 13 residues. Between the trimmed V and J ends, which lost 1 base and 10 bases, there was a span of 11 bases.

Turning to this clone: The sample holds other DNA sequences that translate to the same CDR3. V usage is TRBV11-2 and J usage is TRBJ2-1; 8 bases fit TRBD2. This CDR3 is built from 17 residues. Germline V gene sequence: CDR1 SGHAT, CDR2 FQNNGV. The ends lost 0 bases at V and 1 base at J; junction bases unmatched: 5. Written as DNA, the CDR3 is TGTGCCAGCAGCTTAGATCTGGCTAGCGGGTCCTACAATGAGCAGTTCTTC. It translates to CASSLDLASGSYNEQFF. The variable domain in full, completed from reference TRBV11-2 and TRBJ2-1, reads EAGVAQSPRYKIIEKRQSVAFWCNPISGHATLYWYQQILGQGPKLLIQFQNNGVVDDSQLPKDRFSAERLKGVDSTLKIQPAKLEDSAVYLCASSLDLASGSYNEQFFGPGTRLTVL.

In its sample, this clone was seen once. This chain links TRBV7-9 with TRBJ2-5, with D possibly being TRBD1 or TRBD2 (6 bases each). Deletions cut 2 bases from V and 4 bases from J, with 20 bases between. The length of the CDR3 is 17 residues. Germline V gene lookup returns CDR1 SEHNR and CDR2 FQNEAQ (reference sequence). The CDR3 protein is CASSLSGNGGPRETQYF. The CDR3 bases are TGTGCCAGCAGCTTATCGGGGAACGGGGGCCCACGAGAGACCCAGTACTTC.

The chain couples TRBV18 to TRBJ1-5; TRBD1 aligns across 10 bases. Germline trimming cut 6 bases from V and 5 bases from J; bases unmatched to any gene: 16. This CDR3 has 18 amino acids. Looked up from germline, CDR1 is KGHSH and CDR2 is LQKENI. In nucleotides, the CDR3 is TGTGCCAGCTCGACGGCCGGGACAGGGGCCTGGAGCGATCAGCCCCAGCATTTT. Encoded protein: CASSTAGTGAWSDQPQHF.

The chain uses TRBV25-1 and TRBJ2-6, with D unclear. Trimming took 5 bases from V and 0 from J, leaving 5 bases between them. Germline V CDR1 and CDR2: MGHDK, SYGVNS. The CDR3 is made up of 14 amino acids. CDR3 nucleotides: TGTGCCAGCAGTCCGGTCTCTGGGGCCAACGTCCTGACTTTC. Translated: CASSPVSGANVLTF.

The chain joins TRBV4-3 to TRBJ2-3, with a possible D match to TRBD2 (6 bases). Trimming cost V 0 bases and J 0 bases, with 13 bases left between them. The CDR3 consists of 17 residues. Germline CDR1 reads LGHNA; CDR2 reads YSLEER. This CDR3 reads CASSQEGASASTDTQYF. CDR3 bases: TGCGCCAGCAGCCAAGAAGGTGCTAGCGCTAGCACAGATACGCAGTATTTT.

The CDR3 loop reads CASSPIMTGEETQYF. The CDR3 coding sequence is TGCGCCAGCAGCCCGATAATGACAGGTGAAGAGACCCAGTACTTC. The gene calls are TRBV5-1 and TRBJ2-5; a possible D gene is TRBD1 (6 bases). Germline V lookup: CDR1 SGHRS, CDR2 YFSETQ. The CDR3 is made up of 15 amino acids. Trimming left V 4 bases short and J 3 bases short, with 16 bases between.

This chain connects TRBV29-1 to TRBJ2-5; 10 nucleotides align to TRBD2. CDR3 length equals 15 residues. Germline trimming cut 3 bases from V and 5 bases from J; bases unmatched to any gene: 9. Germline V gene data show CDR1 as SQVTM and CDR2 as ANQGSEA. DNA of the CDR3: TGCAGCGTTGACCCTAGCGGGAGTGTTGCGGAGACCCAGTACTTC. It yields the protein CSVDPSGSVAETQYF.

This chain joins TRBV27 and TRBJ1-5; D is perhaps TRBD1 (5 bases). V lost 3 bases and J 12 bases, leaving 15 bases between the germline ends. The CDR3 length is 13 residues. Germline V gives CDR1 MNHEY, CDR2 SMNVEV (reference sequence). DNA of the CDR3: TGTGCCAGCAGTTTTGGGGGTCCCTGGAGCCAGCATTTT. Residues: CASSFGGPWSQHF.

The chain uses TRBV28 and TRBJ2-1, with D possibly matching TRBD1 (5 bases). The CDR3 is 16 amino acids. V lost 7 bases and J 6 bases, leaving 22 bases between the germline ends. Per the germline V gene, CDR1 is MDHEN and CDR2 is SYDVKM. The CDR3 region is CASTVGGHQPSNEQFF. CDR3 in DNA: TGTGCCAGCACCGTCGGCGGACACCAGCCTTCCAATGAGCAGTTCTTC.

In DNA, the CDR3 is TGCGCCAGCAGCTTAACCTCGGGTCCCTTGAACACTGAAGCTTTCTTT. As protein: CASSLTSGPLNTEAFF. This chain uses TRBV5-1 with TRBJ1-1; D ambiguous. The CDR3 is 16 residues long. Per the germline V gene, CDR1 is SGHRS and CDR2 is YFSETQ. Trimming stripped 2 bases from V and 0 bases from J, with 14 bases between.